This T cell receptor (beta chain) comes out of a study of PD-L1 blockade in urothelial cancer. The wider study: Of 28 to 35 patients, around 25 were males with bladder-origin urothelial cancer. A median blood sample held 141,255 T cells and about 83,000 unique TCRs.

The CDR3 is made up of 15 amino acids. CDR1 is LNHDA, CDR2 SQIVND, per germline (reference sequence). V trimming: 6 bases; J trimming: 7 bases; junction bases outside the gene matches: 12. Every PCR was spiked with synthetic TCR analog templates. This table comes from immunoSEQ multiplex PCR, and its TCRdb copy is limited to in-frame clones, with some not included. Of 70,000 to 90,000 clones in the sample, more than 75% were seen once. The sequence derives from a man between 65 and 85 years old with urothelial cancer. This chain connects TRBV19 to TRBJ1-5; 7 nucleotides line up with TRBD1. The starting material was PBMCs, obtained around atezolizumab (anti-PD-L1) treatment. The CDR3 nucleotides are TGTGCCAGTAGGCCCGGGACAGTAGAGGACCAGCCCCAGCATTTT. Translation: CASRPGTVEDQPQHF.